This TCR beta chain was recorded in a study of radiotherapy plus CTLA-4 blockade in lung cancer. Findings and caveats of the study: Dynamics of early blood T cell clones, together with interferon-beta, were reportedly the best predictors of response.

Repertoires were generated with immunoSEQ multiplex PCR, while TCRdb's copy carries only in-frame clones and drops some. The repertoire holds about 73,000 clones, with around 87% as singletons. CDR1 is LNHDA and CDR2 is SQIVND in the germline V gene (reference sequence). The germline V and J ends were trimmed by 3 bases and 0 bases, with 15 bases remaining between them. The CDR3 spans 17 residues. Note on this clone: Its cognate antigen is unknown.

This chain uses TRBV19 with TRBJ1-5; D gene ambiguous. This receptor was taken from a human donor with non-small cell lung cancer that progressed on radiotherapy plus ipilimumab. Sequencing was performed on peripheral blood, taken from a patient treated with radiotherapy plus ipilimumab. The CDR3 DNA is TGTGCCAGTAGTATCCCGTGGAGGGAATATAGCAATCAGCCCCAGCATTTT. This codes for CASSIPWREYSNQPQHF.